A single sample is the source of the 2 T cell receptor beta chains below, sequenced in a study of blood T cell repertoires in COVID-19. Measured with immunoSEQ multiplex PCR; TCRdb has only the in-frame clones, and not every one. The sample includes roughly 100,000 clones, 89% seen only once; the top ten take approximately 5.2%. The sequenced sample consisted of peripheral blood. Source of these receptors: a woman at least 80 years old with active COVID-19.

V and J are TRBV7-8 and TRBJ1-5; possibly TRBD1 for D (5 bases). Between the trimmed V and J ends, which lost 3 bases and 1 base, there was a span of 16 bases. Germline V gene lookup returns CDR1 SGHVS and CDR2 FQNEAQ. The CDR3 spans 17 residues. DNA for the CDR3: TGTGCCAGCAGCTTTATGCGCCGGGGGGGGAGCAATCAGCCCCAGCATTTT. It yields the protein CASSFMRRGGSNQPQHF.

The chain recombines TRBV6-6 with TRBJ2-7; D might be TRBD1 (5 bases). V was cut by 0 bases and J by 7 bases, with 7 bases left in between. This CDR3 contains 12 residues. Germline V gene lookup returns CDR1 MNHNY and CDR2 SVGAGI (reference sequence). CDR3 region: CASSYSSGEQYF. Written as DNA, the CDR3 is TGTGCCAGCAGTTACTCGTCAGGGGAGCAGTACTTC.